The 27 T cell receptor beta chains given below trace back to one sample, sequenced in a study of blood T cell repertoires in COVID-19. Assay used: immunoSEQ multiplex PCR; TCRdb lists only in-frame clones, some missing. The sample includes 200,000 to 250,000 clones, around 84% of them seen just once. Input material: peripheral blood. The receptors come from a man aged 40-50 years with acute or convalescent COVID-19.

This clone was detected only once. The gene calls are TRBV10-3 and TRBJ2-1; D remains unclear. There are 13 residues in the CDR3. With 4 bases removed from V and 7 bases from J, the gap between germline ends came to 11 bases. Germline V CDR1 and CDR2: ENHRY, SYGVKD. As DNA, the CDR3 is TGTGCCATCAGTGCCGACGACTCAAATGAGCAGTTCTTC. This encodes CAISADDSNEQFF.

The rearrangement links TRBV7-9 to TRBJ1-4; D might be TRBD1 (5 bases). V was cut by 1 base and J by 7 bases, with 10 bases left in between. This CDR3 region has 14 residues. From germline, CDR1 is SEHNR and CDR2 FQNEAQ (reference sequence). CDR3 region: CASSLVQGSEKLFF. Written as DNA, the CDR3 is TGTGCCAGCAGCTTAGTGCAGGGATCTGAAAAACTGTTTTTT.

V gene TRBV27 combines with J gene TRBJ1-6; 9 bases line up with TRBD1. This CDR3 spans 15 amino acids. Trimming took 1 base from V and 8 from J; bases not matched to a gene: 3. Looked up from germline, CDR1 is MNHEY and CDR2 is SMNVEV (reference sequence). The CDR3, as DNA: TGTGCCAGCAGTTTATTCTGGACAGGGGATTCACCCCTCCACTTT. Its translation: CASSLFWTGDSPLHF.

Regarding this clone: A junction end diverges from the germline sequence, so it may reflect a read error. The chain couples TRBV7-7 to TRBJ2-3; tentatively, D is TRBD2 (6 bases). The germline CDR1 and CDR2 sequences are SSHAT and FNYEAQ (reference sequence). The CDR3 contains 15 residues. DNA for the CDR3: TGTGCTAGCAGCCGGGGACTGCCGGAGGAAGATACGCAGTATTTT. Translated, it gives CASSRGLPEEDTQYF.

This clone was seen only a few times. In nucleotides, the CDR3 is TGTGCCAGTTCGGGACACTCGAACACTGAAGCTTTCTTT. This translates into CASSGHSNTEAFF. The chain recombines TRBV18 with TRBJ1-1; TRBD1 is a possible D gene (6 bases). Trimming took 9 bases from V and 1 from J, leaving 12 bases between them. Germline lookup yields CDR1 KGHSH and CDR2 LQKENI. The CDR3 is 13 residues long.

This chain links TRBV7-9 with TRBJ1-1, with TRBD1 as a possible D gene (5 bases). The CDR3 is 16 amino acids. Germline V gene data show CDR1 as SEHNR and CDR2 as FQNEAQ (reference sequence). V lost 1 base and J 1 base, leaving 13 bases between the germline ends. This CDR3 is CASSLGRGTENTEAFF. CDR3 nucleotide sequence: TGTGCCAGCAGCTTAGGGAGGGGAACAGAGAACACTGAAGCTTTCTTT.

The V and J genes are TRBV9 and TRBJ1-4, with unresolved D. There are 15 residues in the CDR3. V shed 4 bases and J shed 7 bases, with 17 bases lying between them. Germline assignment: CDR1 SGDLS and CDR2 YYNGEE. The CDR3 nucleotides read TGTGCCAGCAGCCCAGGTAGTGGCAGTGGTGAAAAACTGTTTTTT. Translation gives CASSPGSGSGEKLFF.

V and J are TRBV5-4 and TRBJ2-7, with 9 bases identical to TRBD1. The CDR3 has 15 amino acids. In germline, CDR1 is SGHNT, CDR2 YYREEE (reference sequence). Trimming removed 6 bases from V and 5 bases from J; junction bases left unmatched: 12. CDR3 DNA: TGTGCCAGCACTAGGGGGGGACAGGGTGTCCACGAGCAGTACTTC. Translation: CASTRGGQGVHEQYF.

The CDR3 sequence is CASSSRQPQETQYF. The CDR3 coding sequence is TGTGCCAGCAGCTCCCGACAGCCCCAAGAGACCCAGTACTTC. The V call is TRBV7-2, the J call TRBJ2-5, with a possible D match to TRBD1 (5 bases). This CDR3 is built from 14 residues. Germline CDR1 is SGHTA and CDR2 is FQGNSA. The ends were cut back, 4 bases at V and 1 base at J, with 10 bases in the middle.

The rearrangement links TRBV6-1 to TRBJ2-7; 13 positions match TRBD2. In germline, CDR1 is MNHNS, CDR2 SASEGT. The junction had 9 bases not matched to a gene; V was cut back by 4 bases and J by 3 bases. CDR3 length: 17 residues. The CDR3 DNA reads as TGTGCCAGCAGTGCCAAACGACTAGCGGGGGGACACTACGAGCAGTACTTC. Residues: CASSAKRLAGGHYEQYF.

V gene TRBV19 combines with J gene TRBJ1-1; no clear D gene. Trimming shortened V by 5 bases and J by 0 bases, and 13 bases separated the two germline ends. CDR1 LNHDA and CDR2 SQIVND come from the germline V gene (reference sequence). The length of the CDR3 is 15 residues. CDR3 residues: CASSPSVLMNTEAFF. CDR3 bases: TGTGCCAGTAGTCCGTCGGTGCTGATGAACACTGAAGCTTTCTTT.

The chain is built from TRBV5-4 and TRBJ2-3, with D possibly being TRBD1 (6 bases). The CDR3 loop spans 15 amino acids. Trimming shortened V by 2 bases and J by 2 bases, and 12 bases separated the two germline ends. Germline-derived CDR1 and CDR2 are SGHNT and YYREEE (reference sequence). The CDR3 here is CASSFGQLFTDTQYF. CDR3 sequence (DNA): TGTGCCAGCAGCTTCGGACAGCTCTTCACAGATACGCAGTATTTT. The full variable domain, completed using reference TRBV5-4 and TRBJ2-3, is ETGVTQSPTHLIKTRGQQVTLRCSSQSGHNTVSWYQQALGQGPQFIFQYYREEENGRGNFPPRFSGLQFPNYSSELNVNALELDDSALYLCASSFGQLFTDTQYFGPGTRLTVL.

The chain has TRBV28 and TRBJ2-7; TRBD1 matches 9 bases. J lost 3 bases, V lost 4 bases, and 7 bases had no gene match. The CDR3 is made up of 15 amino acids. Germline V gene sequence: CDR1 MDHEN, CDR2 SYDVKM. CDR3 region: CASSSLGTGNYEQYF. The CDR3 DNA is TGTGCCAGCAGTTCGTTAGGGACAGGGAACTACGAGCAGTACTTC.

The chain recombines TRBV29-1 with TRBJ1-4, with D perhaps matching TRBD1 (5 bases). V dropped 6 bases and J dropped 5 bases, with 22 bases sitting between them. The CDR3 contains 16 residues. Germline V CDR1 and CDR2: SQVTM, ANQGSEA. CDR3 sequence: CSVKQGRSRLNEKLFF. Here the CDR3 DNA reads TGCAGCGTCAAGCAGGGAAGGAGTAGATTAAATGAAAAACTGTTTTTT.

This chain joins TRBV6-5 and TRBJ2-5; a possible D gene is TRBD1 (6 bases). CDR1 MNHEY and CDR2 SVGAGI come from the germline V gene. The V and J ends lost 5 bases and 5 bases respectively, with 12 bases between them. This CDR3 has 13 residues. DNA for the CDR3: TGTGCCAGCAGTATACAGGGATGGGAGACCCAGTACTTC. This sequence encodes CASSIQGWETQYF.

V and J are TRBV4-2 and TRBJ1-1, with 12 bases aligning to TRBD1. V shed 1 base, J shed 8 bases, and the junction held 2 bases outside the gene matches. The CDR3 spans 14 residues. Germline loops: CDR1 LGHNA, CDR2 YNFKEQ. The CDR3 nucleotides are TGTGCCAGCAGCCAAGCGGGACAGGGGGCGGAAGCTTTCTTT. Its translation is CASSQAGQGAEAFF.

The rearrangement uses TRBV30 and TRBJ2-3; 9 bases map to TRBD2. This CDR3 has 15 amino acids. The germline V gene has CDR1 GTSNPN and CDR2 SVGIG (reference sequence). V shed 0 bases, J shed 5 bases, and the junction held 6 bases outside the gene matches. This chain's CDR3 is CAWSVGGGARDTQYF. The CDR3 DNA follows: TGTGCCTGGAGTGTAGGCGGGGGGGCCCGAGATACGCAGTATTTT.

The chain joins TRBV2 to TRBJ1-2; D may be TRBD1 (6 bases). V was pared by 7 bases and J by 0 bases, with 9 bases between. The germline gives CDR1 SNHLY, CDR2 FYNNEI. The CDR3 has 13 residues. The CDR3 DNA follows: TGTGCCAGCACCCGGACAGCTAACTATGGCTACACCTTC. The encoded protein is CASTRTANYGYTF.

The V and J genes are TRBV2 and TRBJ1-4, with unresolved D. The germline CDR1 and CDR2 sequences are SNHLY and FYNNEI. The CDR3 loop spans 15 amino acids. V was pared by 7 bases and J by 1 base, with 13 bases between. The CDR3 DNA reads TGTGCCAGCACCTTAGAGAGCGGAACTAATGAAAAACTGTTTTTT. It translates to CASTLESGTNEKLFF.

V and J are TRBV5-1 and TRBJ1-1; D uncertain. The CDR3 runs to 15 residues. V lost 3 bases to trimming and J lost 2 bases, with 14 bases between them. Germline values: CDR1 SGHRS, CDR2 YFSETQ. CDR3 residues: CASSSRRTPNTEAFF. In DNA, the CDR3 is TGCGCCAGCAGCTCCAGACGGACTCCCAACACTGAAGCTTTCTTT.

This clone was detected a few times. V and J are TRBV28 and TRBJ2-1; TRBD2 matches at 15 bases. J was trimmed by 3 bases and V by 6 bases; bases with no gene match: 15. CDR1 MDHEN and CDR2 SYDVKM come from the germline V gene. This CDR3 contains 20 residues. DNA of the CDR3: TGTGCCAGCAGACAGGGACTAGCGGGGGGTCGCTCCCCTTACTACAATGAGCAGTTCTTC. It yields the protein CASRQGLAGGRSPYYNEQFF. The full variable domain, rest sourced from reference TRBV28 and TRBJ2-1, is DVKVTQSSRYLVKRTGEKVFLECVQDMDHENMFWYRQDPGLGLRLIYFSYDVKMKEKGDIPEGYSVSREKKERFSLILESASTNQTSMYLCASRQGLAGGRSPYYNEQFFGPGTRLTVL.

The chain uses TRBV28 and TRBJ1-5, with D perhaps matching TRBD1 (6 bases). The CDR3 contains 15 residues. Germline V lookup: CDR1 MDHEN, CDR2 SYDVKM. V was trimmed by 6 bases and J by 0 bases, leaving 12 bases between them. The CDR3 loop is CASREQGLSNQPQHF. CDR3 nucleotides: TGTGCCAGCAGGGAACAGGGCCTTAGCAATCAGCCCCAGCATTTT. Drawing the rest from reference TRBV28 and TRBJ1-5, the complete variable domain is DVKVTQSSRYLVKRTGEKVFLECVQDMDHENMFWYRQDPGLGLRLIYFSYDVKMKEKGDIPEGYSVSREKKERFSLILESASTNQTSMYLCASREQGLSNQPQHFGDGTRLSIL.

The sample holds one count of this clone. J is TRBJ1-2 and V is TRBV3-1 (or the pseudogene TRBV3-2); maybe TRBD1 (5 bases). The V gene lost 4 bases and the J gene lost 4 bases, with 16 bases spanning the gap. Germline assignment: CDR1 LGHDT and CDR2 YNNKEL (reference sequence). The CDR3 length is 15 residues. The CDR3 protein is CASSPSEGPGYGYTF. DNA for the CDR3: TGTGCCAGCAGCCCTTCGGAGGGGCCGGGCTATGGCTACACCTTC.

V usage is TRBV18 and J usage is TRBJ1-1; D ambiguous. V was pared by 3 bases and J by 0 bases, with 14 bases between. Germline V lookup: CDR1 KGHSH, CDR2 LQKENI. The CDR3 is 16 residues long. The CDR3 DNA reads as TGTGCCAGCTCACCCGGAAGCCCTAGCATGAACACTGAAGCTTTCTTT. It specifies CASSPGSPSMNTEAFF.

The rearrangement uses TRBV24-1 and TRBJ1-4; 8 nucleotides agree with TRBD1. Losses at the gene ends were 2 bases for V and 8 bases for J; bases not matched to a gene: 6. The germline V gene encodes CDR1 KGHDR and CDR2 SFDVKD. The CDR3 extends over 15 amino acids. The CDR3 loop reads CATSDYRDRTEKLFF. For the CDR3, the DNA is TGTGCCACCAGTGATTACCGGGACAGGACCGAAAAACTGTTTTTT.

The V gene is TRBV3-1 (or the pseudogene TRBV3-2), the J gene TRBJ1-1; D not certain. The germline gives CDR1 LGHDT, CDR2 YNNKEL (reference sequence). The CDR3 is 12 residues long. V was trimmed by 4 bases and J by 7 bases, leaving 10 bases between them. CDR3 sequence reads: CASSLRAGEAFF. The CDR3 coding sequence is TGTGCCAGCAGCCTTCGGGCGGGTGAAGCTTTCTTT.

J is TRBJ1-1 and V is TRBV5-6, with 7 bases that match TRBD1. CDR1 is SGHDT and CDR2 is YYEEEE in the germline V gene. With 5 bases clipped from V and 5 bases from J, the junction kept 9 bases outside the gene matches. This CDR3 region has 14 residues. CDR3 sequence: CASSLVGGGTEAFF. In DNA, the CDR3 is TGTGCCAGCAGTCTGGTAGGGGGCGGGACTGAAGCTTTCTTT.